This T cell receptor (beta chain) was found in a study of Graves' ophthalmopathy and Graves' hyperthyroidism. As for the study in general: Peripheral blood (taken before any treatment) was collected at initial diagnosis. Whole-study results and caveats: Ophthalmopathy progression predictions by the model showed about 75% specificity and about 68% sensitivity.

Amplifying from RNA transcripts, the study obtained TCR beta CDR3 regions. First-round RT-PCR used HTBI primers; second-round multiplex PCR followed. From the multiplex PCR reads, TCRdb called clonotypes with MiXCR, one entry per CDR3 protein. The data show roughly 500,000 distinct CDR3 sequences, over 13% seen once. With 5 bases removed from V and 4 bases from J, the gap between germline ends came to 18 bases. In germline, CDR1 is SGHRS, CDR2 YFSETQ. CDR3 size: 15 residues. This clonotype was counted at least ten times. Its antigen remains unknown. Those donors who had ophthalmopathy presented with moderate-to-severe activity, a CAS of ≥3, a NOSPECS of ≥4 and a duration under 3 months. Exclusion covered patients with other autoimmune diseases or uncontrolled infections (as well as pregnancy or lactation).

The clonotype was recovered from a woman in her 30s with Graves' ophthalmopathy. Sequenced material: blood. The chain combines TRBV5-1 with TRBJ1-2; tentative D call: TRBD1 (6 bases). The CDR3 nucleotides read TGCGCCAGCAGAAATAAAACAGGGCTGGGCTATGGCTACACCTTC. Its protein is CASRNKTGLGYGYTF.